This TCR beta chain came from a study of blood T cell repertoires in COVID-19. Study in general: Samples representing acute and convalescent COVID-19 were sourced from the United States, Italy and Spain. T cells, B-cell-depleted T cells, or PBMCs provided the cDNA or gDNA that served as material.

As handled by the study authors: By means of reference gene primer amplification, nucleated cell counts were estimated. Libraries were prepared by immunoSEQ multiplex PCR; TCRdb keeps only in-frame clonotypes and omits some of them. That table furnishes V, J and clone size, whereas the DNA furnished D and trimming. Among around 110,000 clones listed, 70% to 90% were seen once. Germline V gene lookup returns CDR1 LNHDA and CDR2 SQIVND (reference sequence). V lost 3 bases, J lost 1 base, and 9 bases lay in between. This CDR3 region has 14 residues. The chain recombines TRBV19 with TRBJ1-1, with D hard to call. The sequence derives from a man aged 25-45 years with acute or convalescent COVID-19. Material for sequencing was peripheral blood. CDR3 region: CASSMSGPNTEAFF. CDR3 DNA sequence: TGTGCCAGTAGTATGTCTGGGCCGAACACTGAAGCTTTCTTT.